This TCR beta chain came from a study of cytomegalovirus exposure and HLA in healthy donors. J was trimmed by 4 bases and V by 9 bases; bases with no gene match: 4. CDR3 length: 12 amino acids. Germline V gene sequence: CDR1 MNHEY, CDR2 SVGAGI. The PCR employed 60 Vbeta primers together with 13 Jbeta primers. Sequencing used immunoSEQ multiplex PCR; TCRdb keeps in-frame clones, though not all of them. The sample holds 160,000 or so clones; roughly four fifths are singletons and the top ten take about 10%. The V and J genes are TRBV6-5 and TRBJ1-2; 8 bases align to TRBD1. Sequencing was performed on PBMCs. This clonotype was sampled from a man over 45 in good health and CMV-seropositive. CDR3 bases: TGTGCCAGTTCCGGACAGGGCTATGGCTACACCTTC. Translating gives CASSGQGYGYTF.